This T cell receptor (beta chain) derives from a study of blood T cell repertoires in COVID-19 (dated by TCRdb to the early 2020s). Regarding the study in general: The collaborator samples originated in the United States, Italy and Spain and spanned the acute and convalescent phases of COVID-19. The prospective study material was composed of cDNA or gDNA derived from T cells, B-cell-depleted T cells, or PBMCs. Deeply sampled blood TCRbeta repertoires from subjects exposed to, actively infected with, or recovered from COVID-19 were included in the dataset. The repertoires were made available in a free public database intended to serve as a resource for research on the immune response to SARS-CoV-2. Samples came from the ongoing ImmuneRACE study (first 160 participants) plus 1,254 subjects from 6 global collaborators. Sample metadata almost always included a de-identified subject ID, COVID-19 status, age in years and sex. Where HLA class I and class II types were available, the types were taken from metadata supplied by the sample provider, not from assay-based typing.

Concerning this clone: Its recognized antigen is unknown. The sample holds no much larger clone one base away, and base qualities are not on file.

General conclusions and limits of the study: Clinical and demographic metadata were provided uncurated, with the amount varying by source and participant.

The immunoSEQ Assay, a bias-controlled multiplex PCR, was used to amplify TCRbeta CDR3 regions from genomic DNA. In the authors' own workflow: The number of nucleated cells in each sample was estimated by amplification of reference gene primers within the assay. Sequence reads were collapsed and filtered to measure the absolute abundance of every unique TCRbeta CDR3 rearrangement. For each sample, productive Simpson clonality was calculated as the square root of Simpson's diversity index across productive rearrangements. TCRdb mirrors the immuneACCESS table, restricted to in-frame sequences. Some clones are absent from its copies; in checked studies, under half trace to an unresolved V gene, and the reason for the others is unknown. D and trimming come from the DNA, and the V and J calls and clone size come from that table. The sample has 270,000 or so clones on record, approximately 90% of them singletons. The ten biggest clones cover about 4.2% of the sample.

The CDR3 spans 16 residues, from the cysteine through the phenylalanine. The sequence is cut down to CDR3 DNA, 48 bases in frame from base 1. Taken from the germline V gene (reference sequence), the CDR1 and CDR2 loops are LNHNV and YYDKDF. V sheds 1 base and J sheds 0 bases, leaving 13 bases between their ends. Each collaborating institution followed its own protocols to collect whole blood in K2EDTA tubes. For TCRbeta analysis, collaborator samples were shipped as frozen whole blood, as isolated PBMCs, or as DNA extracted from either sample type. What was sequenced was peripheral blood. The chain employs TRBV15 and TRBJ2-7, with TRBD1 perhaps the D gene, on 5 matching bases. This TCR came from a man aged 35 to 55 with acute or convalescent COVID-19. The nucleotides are TGTGCCACCAGCAGAGTGGGGCGGTCCAGCTCCTACGAGCAGTACTTC. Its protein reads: CATSRVGRSSSYEQYF.